Presented here are 4 T cell receptor beta chains from one specimen sequenced in a study of metastatic and nonmetastatic thyroid tumors. All patients were treatment-naive before thyroid surgery. TCRdb reanalyzed the PCR reads via MiXCR. Of about 30,000 clones listed, 3.5% to 5% were seen once; the top ten hold around 23%. Sequenced input: blood. The receptors were gathered from a female donor with papillary thyroid cancer or a benign thyroid nodule (not recorded which). Some clones in this sample may be carry-over from other donors' samples.

As for this clone: This may be a read error, as it is one base from a much larger clone. For the CDR3, the DNA is TGCAGTGCCATACGACGCAGGAGGGAACAGCAATACTTC. Translation: CSAIRRRREQQYF. This chain joins TRBV20-1 and TRBJ2-7; D is perhaps TRBD2 (6 bases). The germline V gene encodes CDR1 DFQATT and CDR2 SNEGSKA (reference sequence). The CDR3 covers 13 residues.

This clone showed up many times. J is TRBJ1-1 and V is TRBV12-3 or TRBV12-4; D gene uncertain. The CDR3 is 13 residues long. V lost 7 bases, J lost 5 bases, and 14 bases lay in between. The CDR3 is CASIVEGRTEAFF. The CDR3 DNA sequence: TGTGCCAGCATCGTAGAAGGGAGGACTGAAGCTTTCTTT.

This clone has only a few counts. V and J are TRBV6-2 or TRBV6-3 and TRBJ1-6; D unresolved. V lost 5 bases, J lost 2 bases, and 10 bases lay in between. CDR3 length: 15 amino acids. The germline gives CDR1 MNHEY, CDR2 SVGEGT. CDR3 nucleotides: TGTGCCAGCAGTCCCTACGGGGCCTATAATTCACCCCTCCACTTT. Encoded protein: CASSPYGAYNSPLHF.

The rearrangement uses TRBV19 and TRBJ1-5, with D possibly being TRBD1 (6 bases). CDR1 and CDR2 from the germline V gene are LNHDA and SQIVND (reference sequence). Trimming removed 5 bases from V and 12 bases from J, with 17 bases in between. This CDR3 has 13 amino acids. The CDR3 loop reads CASSPGQHQNQHF. The CDR3 DNA reads as TGTGCCAGTAGTCCTGGACAGCATCAGAACCAGCATTTT.